The sequence of this T cell receptor beta chain was determined in a study of PD-L1 blockade in urothelial cancer. Across the whole study: Patients' atezolizumab regimen, 1,200 mg intravenously every 3 weeks, began in the mid-2010s. Analyses were performed on blood at 3 weeks after treatment start (the second dose) and at 6 weeks.

The CDR3 runs to 16 residues. Trimming removed 0 bases at V and 5 bases at J, with 13 bases between. CDR1 is MNHEY, CDR2 SMNVEV, per germline (reference sequence). Time point reported: pretreatment peripheral blood. Assay used: immunoSEQ multiplex PCR; TCRdb lists only in-frame clones, some missing. The profile shows 95,000 to 100,000 clones, 87% of them singletons. Concerning this clone itself: The antigen remains undetermined.

Broader study findings: Durable-benefit patients had greater expansion of tumor-associated blood clones at 3 weeks.

The input for sequencing was PBMCs, taken around atezolizumab (anti-PD-L1) treatment. The clonotype comes from a man aged 60-69 years with urothelial cancer. This sequence joins TRBV27 and TRBJ2-2; TRBD2 might be the D (5 bases). The CDR3 sequence is CASSLSGSGVTGELFF. Here the CDR3 DNA reads TGTGCCAGCAGTTTATCAGGGTCCGGGGTAACCGGGGAGCTGTTTTTT.